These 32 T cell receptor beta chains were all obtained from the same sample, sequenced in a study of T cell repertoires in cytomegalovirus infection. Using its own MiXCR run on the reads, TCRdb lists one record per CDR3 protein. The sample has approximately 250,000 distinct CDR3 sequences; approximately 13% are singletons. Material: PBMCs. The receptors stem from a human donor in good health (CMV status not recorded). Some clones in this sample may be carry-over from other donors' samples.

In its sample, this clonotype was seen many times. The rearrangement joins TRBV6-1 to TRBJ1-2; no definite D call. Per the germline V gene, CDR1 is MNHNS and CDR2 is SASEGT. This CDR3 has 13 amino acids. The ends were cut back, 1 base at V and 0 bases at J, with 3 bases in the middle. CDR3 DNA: TGTGCCAGCAGTGAAGGGGCTAACTATGGCTACACCTTC. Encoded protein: CASSEGANYGYTF.

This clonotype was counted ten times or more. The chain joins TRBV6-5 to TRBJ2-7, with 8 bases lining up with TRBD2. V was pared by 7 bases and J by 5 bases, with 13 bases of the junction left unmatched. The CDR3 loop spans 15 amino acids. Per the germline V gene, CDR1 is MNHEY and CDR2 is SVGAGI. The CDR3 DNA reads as TGTGCCAGCACCCCGCCCGGGAGGGATCGTGACGAGCAGTACTTC. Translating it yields CASTPPGRDRDEQYF.

This CDR3 is CSAQADVGTYEQYF. The CDR3 bases are TGCAGTGCCCAGGCGGACGTAGGTACCTACGAGCAGTACTTC. The rearrangement uses TRBV20-1 and TRBJ2-7; D remains ambiguous. The CDR3 sequence is 14 residues long. V was trimmed by 6 bases and J by 2 bases, leaving 17 bases between them. CDR1 is DFQATT, CDR2 SNEGSKA, per germline (reference sequence).

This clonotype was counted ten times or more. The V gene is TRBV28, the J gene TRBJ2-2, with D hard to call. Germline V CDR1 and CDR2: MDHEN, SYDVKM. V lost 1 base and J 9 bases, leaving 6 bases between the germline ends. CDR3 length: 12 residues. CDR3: CASSLSLRELFF. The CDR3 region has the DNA TGTGCCAGCAGTTTATCTCTAAGGGAGCTGTTTTTT. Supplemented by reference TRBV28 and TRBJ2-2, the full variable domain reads DVKVTQSSRYLVKRTGEKVFLECVQDMDHENMFWYRQDPGLGLRLIYFSYDVKMKEKGDIPEGYSVSREKKERFSLILESASTNQTSMYLCASSLSLRELFFGEGSRLTVL.

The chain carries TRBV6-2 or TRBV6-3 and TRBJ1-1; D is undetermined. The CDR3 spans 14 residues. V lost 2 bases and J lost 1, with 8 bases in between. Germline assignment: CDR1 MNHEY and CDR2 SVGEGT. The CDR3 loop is CASSYLGPNTEAFF. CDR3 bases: TGTGCCAGCAGTTACCTGGGCCCGAACACTGAAGCTTTCTTT.

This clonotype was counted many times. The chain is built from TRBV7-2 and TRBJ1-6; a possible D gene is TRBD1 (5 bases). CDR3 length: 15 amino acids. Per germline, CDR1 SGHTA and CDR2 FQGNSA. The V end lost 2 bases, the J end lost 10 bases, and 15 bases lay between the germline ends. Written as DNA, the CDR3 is TGTGCCAGCAGCTTAACGAGTGGGGGGGACTCACCCCTCCACTTT. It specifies CASSLTSGGDSPLHF.

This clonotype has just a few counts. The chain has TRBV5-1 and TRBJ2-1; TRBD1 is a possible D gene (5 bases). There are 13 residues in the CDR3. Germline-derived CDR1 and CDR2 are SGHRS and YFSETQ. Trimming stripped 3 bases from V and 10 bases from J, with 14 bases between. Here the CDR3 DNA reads TGCGCCAGCAGCTGGGTGCAGGGCGGAGAGCAGTTCTTC. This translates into CASSWVQGGEQFF.

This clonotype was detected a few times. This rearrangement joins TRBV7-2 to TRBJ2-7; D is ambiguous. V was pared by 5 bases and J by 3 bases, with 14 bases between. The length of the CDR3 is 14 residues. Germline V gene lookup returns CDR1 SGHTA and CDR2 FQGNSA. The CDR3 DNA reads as TGTGCCAGCAGCCTTAGGGCAGTACTCTACGAGCAGTACTTC. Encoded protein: CASSLRAVLYEQYF.

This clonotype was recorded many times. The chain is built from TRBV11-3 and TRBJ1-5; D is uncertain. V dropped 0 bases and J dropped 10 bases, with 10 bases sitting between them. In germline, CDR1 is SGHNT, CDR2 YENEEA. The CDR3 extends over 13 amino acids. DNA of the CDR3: TGTGCCAGCAGCTTAGAGGCGGCCTCACCCCAGCATTTT. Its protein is CASSLEAASPQHF.

The CDR3 DNA reads as TGTGCCAGCAGTTCTATTGGACTAGGGTTATCAGATACGCAGTATTTT. Protein: CASSSIGLGLSDTQYF. V and J are TRBV28 and TRBJ2-3, with 7 bases matching TRBD2. The CDR3 totals 16 residues. CDR1 and CDR2 (germline): MDHEN, SYDVKM. The V and J ends lost 4 bases and 4 bases, in that order; junction bases with no gene match: 11.

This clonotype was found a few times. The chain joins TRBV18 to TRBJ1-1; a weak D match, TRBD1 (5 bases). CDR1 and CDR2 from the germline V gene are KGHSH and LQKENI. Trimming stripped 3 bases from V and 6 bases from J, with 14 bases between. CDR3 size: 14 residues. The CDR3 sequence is CASSPQGGTAEAFF. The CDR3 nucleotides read TGTGCCAGCTCACCCCAGGGAGGGACGGCTGAAGCTTTCTTT.

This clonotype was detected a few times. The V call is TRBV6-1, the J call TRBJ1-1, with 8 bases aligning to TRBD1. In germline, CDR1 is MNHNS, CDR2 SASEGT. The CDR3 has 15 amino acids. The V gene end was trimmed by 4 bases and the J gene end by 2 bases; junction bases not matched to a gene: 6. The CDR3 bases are TGTGCCAGCAGTGGGTACAGGGGGGTTAACACTGAAGCTTTCTTT. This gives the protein CASSGYRGVNTEAFF.

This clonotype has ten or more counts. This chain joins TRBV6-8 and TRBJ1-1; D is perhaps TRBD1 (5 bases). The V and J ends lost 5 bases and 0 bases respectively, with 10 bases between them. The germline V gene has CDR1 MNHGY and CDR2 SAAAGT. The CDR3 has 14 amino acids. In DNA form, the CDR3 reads TGTGCCAGCAGTACCGGGACGGTGAACACTGAAGCTTTCTTT. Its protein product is CASSTGTVNTEAFF.

CDR3 sequence (DNA): TGTGCCAGCAGCCGGCGGACTAGCGGGGGCAATGAGCAGTTCTTC. It translates to CASSRRTSGGNEQFF. The V call is TRBV14, the J call TRBJ2-1; 13 positions match TRBD2. CDR3 length: 15 amino acids. The ends lost 4 bases at V and 6 bases at J; junction bases unmatched: 3. Germline values: CDR1 SGHDN, CDR2 FVKESK.

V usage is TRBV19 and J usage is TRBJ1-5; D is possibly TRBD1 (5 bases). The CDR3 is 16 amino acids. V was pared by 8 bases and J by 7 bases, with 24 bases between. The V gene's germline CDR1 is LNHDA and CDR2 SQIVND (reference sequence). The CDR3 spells CASRRQGQVGDQPQHF. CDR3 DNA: TGTGCCAGTCGTAGGCAGGGTCAGGTGGGGGACCAGCCCCAGCATTTT.

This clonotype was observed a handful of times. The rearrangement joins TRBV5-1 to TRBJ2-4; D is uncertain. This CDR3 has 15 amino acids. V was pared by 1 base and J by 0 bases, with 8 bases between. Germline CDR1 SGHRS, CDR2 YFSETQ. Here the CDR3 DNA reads TGCGCCAGCAGCTTGACAGCAACAGCCAAAAACATTCAGTACTTC. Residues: CASSLTATAKNIQYF.

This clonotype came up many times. The CDR3 protein is CASSLVQGGAEAFF. The CDR3 nucleotides are TGTGCCAGCAGCTTAGTGCAGGGGGGGGCTGAAGCTTTCTTT. This chain joins TRBV7-8 and TRBJ1-1; 7 nucleotides match TRBD1. The ends lost 1 base at V and 6 bases at J; junction bases unmatched: 5. CDR1 and CDR2 from the germline V gene are SGHVS and FQNEAQ. The CDR3 covers 14 residues.

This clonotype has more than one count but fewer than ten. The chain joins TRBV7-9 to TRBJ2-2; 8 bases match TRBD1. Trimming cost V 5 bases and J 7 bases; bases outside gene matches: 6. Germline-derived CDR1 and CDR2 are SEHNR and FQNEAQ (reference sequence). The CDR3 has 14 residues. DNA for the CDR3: TGTGCCAGCAGCCGGGGACAGGTTCACGGGGAGCTGTTTTTT. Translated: CASSRGQVHGELFF.

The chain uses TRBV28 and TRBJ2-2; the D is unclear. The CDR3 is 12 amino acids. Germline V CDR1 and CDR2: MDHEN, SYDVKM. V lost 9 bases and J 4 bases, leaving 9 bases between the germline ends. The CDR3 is CASFSGTGELFF. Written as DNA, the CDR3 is TGTGCCAGTTTTAGTGGCACCGGGGAGCTGTTTTTT.

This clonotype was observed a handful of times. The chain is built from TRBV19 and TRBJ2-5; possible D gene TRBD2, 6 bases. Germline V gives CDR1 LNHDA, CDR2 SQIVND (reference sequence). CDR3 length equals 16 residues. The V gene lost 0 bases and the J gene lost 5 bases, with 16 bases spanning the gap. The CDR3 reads CASSIDAGLRLETQYF. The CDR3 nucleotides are TGTGCCAGTAGTATAGACGCGGGACTCCGGTTGGAGACCCAGTACTTC.

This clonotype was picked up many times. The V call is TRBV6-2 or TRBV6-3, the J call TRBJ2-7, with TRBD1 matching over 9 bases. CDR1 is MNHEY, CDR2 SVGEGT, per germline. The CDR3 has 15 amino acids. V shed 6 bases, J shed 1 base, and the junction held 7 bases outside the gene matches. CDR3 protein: CASRNPGQGSYEQYF. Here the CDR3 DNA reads TGTGCCAGCAGAAACCCGGGACAGGGTTCCTACGAGCAGTACTTC.

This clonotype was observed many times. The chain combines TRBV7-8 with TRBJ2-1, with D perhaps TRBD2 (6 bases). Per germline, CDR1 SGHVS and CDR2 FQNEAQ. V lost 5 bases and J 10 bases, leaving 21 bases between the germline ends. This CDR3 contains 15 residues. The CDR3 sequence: CASSRYGTQIKEQFF. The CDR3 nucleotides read TGTGCCAGCAGCAGATACGGGACTCAAATTAAAGAGCAGTTCTTC.

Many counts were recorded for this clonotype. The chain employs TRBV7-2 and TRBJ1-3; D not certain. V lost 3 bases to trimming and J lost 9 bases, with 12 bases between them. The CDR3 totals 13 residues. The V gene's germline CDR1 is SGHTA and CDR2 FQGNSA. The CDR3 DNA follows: TGTGCCAGCAGCTTCTCCGATAAGTCCACCATATATTTT. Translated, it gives CASSFSDKSTIYF.

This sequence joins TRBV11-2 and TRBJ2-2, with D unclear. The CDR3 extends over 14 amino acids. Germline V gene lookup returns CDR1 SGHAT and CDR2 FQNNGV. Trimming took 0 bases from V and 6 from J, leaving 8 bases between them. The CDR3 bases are TGTGCCAGCAGCTTAGACAGGAATTCCGGGGAGCTGTTTTTT. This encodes CASSLDRNSGELFF.

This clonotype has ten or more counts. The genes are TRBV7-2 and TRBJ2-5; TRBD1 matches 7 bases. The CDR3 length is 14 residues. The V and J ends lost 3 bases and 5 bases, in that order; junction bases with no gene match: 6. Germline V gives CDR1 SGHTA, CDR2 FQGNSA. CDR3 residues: CASSLTGPAETQYF. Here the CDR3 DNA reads TGTGCCAGCAGCTTGACAGGGCCAGCCGAGACCCAGTACTTC.

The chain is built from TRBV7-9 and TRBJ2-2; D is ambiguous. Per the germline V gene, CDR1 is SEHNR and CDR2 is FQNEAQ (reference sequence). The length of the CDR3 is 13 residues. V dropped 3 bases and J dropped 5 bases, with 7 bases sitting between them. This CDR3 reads CASSFSLTGELFF. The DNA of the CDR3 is TGTGCCAGCAGCTTCTCATTGACCGGGGAGCTGTTTTTT.

Here the CDR3 DNA reads TGTGCCAGCAGCATTCGGGACAGTGAAGAGACCCAGTACTTC. As protein: CASSIRDSEETQYF. The J gene is TRBJ2-5, the V gene TRBV7-9; 7 bases line up with TRBD1. Per germline, CDR1 SEHNR and CDR2 FQNEAQ (reference sequence). The CDR3 runs 14 residues. V lost 5 bases and J lost 3; bases outside the gene matches: 6. The full variable domain, with the rest looked up from reference TRBV7-9 and TRBJ2-5, is DTGVSQNPRHKITKRGQNVTFRCDPISEHNRLYWYRQTLGQGPEFLTYFQNEAQLEKSRLLSDRFSAERPKGSFSTLEIQRTEQGDSAMYLCASSIRDSEETQYFGPGTRLLVL.

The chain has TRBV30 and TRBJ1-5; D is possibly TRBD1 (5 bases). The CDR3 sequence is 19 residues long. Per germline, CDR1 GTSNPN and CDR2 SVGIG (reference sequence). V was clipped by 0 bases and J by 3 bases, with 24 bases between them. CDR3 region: CAWSVGSGTYARNNQPQHF. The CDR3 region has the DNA TGTGCCTGGAGTGTAGGGAGTGGGACCTACGCCCGGAACAATCAGCCCCAGCATTTT.

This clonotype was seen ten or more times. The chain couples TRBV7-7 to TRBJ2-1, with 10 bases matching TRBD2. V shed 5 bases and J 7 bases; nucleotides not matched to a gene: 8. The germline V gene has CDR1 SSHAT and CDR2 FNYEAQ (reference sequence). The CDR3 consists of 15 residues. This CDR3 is CASSPASGGRNEQFF. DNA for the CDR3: TGTGCCAGCAGCCCGGCTAGCGGGGGCAGGAATGAGCAGTTCTTC.

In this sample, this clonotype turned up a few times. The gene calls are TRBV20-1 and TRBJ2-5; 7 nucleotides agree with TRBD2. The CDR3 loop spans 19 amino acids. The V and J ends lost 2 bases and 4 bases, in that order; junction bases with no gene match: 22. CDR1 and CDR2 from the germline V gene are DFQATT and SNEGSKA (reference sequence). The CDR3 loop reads CSARRGASGTQEVAETQYF. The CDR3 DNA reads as TGCAGTGCTAGAAGGGGAGCGAGCGGGACCCAAGAGGTGGCAGAGACCCAGTACTTC.

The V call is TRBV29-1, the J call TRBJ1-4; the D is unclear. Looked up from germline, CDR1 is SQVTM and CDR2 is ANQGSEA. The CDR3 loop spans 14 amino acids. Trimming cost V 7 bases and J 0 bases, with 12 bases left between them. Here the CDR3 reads CSAGQSTTNEKLFF. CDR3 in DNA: TGCAGCGCGGGCCAATCAACAACTAATGAAAAACTGTTTTTT.

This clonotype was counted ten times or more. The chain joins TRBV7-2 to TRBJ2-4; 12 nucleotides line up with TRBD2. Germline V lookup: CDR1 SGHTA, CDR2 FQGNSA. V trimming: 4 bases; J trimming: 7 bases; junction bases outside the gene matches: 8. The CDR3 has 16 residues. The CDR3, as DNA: TGTGCCAGCAGCTCAAACCCTAGCGGGGGGGCGAACATTCAGTACTTC. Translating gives CASSSNPSGGANIQYF.